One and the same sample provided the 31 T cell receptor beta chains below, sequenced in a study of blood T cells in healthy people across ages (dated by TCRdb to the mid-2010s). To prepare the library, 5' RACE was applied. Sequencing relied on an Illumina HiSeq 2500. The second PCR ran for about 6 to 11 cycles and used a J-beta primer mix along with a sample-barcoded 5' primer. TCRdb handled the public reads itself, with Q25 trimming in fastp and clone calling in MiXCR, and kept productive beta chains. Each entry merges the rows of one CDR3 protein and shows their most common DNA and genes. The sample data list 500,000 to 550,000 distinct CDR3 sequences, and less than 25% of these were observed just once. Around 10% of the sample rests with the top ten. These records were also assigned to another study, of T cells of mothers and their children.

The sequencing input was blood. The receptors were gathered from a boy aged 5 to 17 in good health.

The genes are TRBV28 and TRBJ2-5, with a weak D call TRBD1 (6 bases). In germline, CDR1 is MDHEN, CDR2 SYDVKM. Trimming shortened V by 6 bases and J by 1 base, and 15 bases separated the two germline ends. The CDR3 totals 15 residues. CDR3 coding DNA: TGTGCCAGCAGCCCTTTACACAGGGTCCAAGAGACCCAGTACTTC. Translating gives CASSPLHRVQETQYF.

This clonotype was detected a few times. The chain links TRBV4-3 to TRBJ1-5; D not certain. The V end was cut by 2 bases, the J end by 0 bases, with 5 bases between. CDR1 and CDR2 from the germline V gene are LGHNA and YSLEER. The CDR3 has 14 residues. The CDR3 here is CASSQTYSNQPQHF. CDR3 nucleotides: TGCGCCAGCAGCCAAACCTATAGCAATCAGCCCCAGCATTTT.

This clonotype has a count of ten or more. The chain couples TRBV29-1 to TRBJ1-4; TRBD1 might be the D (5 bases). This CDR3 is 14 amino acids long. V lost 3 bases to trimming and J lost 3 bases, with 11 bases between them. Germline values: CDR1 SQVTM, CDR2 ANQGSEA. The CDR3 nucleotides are TGCAGCGTTGACGCGGGGCGCTCTAATGAAAAACTGTTTTTT. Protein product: CSVDAGRSNEKLFF.

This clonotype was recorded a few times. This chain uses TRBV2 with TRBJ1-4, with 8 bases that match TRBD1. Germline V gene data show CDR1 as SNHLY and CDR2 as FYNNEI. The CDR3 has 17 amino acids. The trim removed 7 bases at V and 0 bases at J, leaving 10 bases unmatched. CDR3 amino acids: CASTLQGVLSTNEKLFF. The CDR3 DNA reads TGTGCCAGCACCCTACAGGGGGTCCTCTCAACTAATGAAAAACTGTTTTTT.

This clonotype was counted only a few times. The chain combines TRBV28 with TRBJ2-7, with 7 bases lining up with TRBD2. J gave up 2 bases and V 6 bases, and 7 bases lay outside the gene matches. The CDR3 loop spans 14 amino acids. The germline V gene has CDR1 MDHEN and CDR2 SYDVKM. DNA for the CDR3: TGTGCCAGCAGGGGACTAACTTTAACCTACGAGCAGTACTTC. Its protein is CASRGLTLTYEQYF. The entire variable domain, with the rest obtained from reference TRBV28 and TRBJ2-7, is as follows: DVKVTQSSRYLVKRTGEKVFLECVQDMDHENMFWYRQDPGLGLRLIYFSYDVKMKEKGDIPEGYSVSREKKERFSLILESASTNQTSMYLCASRGLTLTYEQYFGPGTRLTVT.

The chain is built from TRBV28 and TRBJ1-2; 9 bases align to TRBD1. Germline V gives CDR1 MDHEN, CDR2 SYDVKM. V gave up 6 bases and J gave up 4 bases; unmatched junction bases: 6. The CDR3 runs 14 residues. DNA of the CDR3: TGTGCCAGCAGGTGGGACAGGGCATCCTATGGCTACACCTTC. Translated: CASRWDRASYGYTF.

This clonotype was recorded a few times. This CDR3 is CASSQQRGELFF. CDR3 nucleotides: TGTGCCAGCAGCCAACAACGCGGGGAGCTGTTTTTT. The chain is built from TRBV4-2 and TRBJ2-2, with no clear D. The CDR3 has 12 amino acids. Trimming took 2 bases from V and 7 from J, leaving 5 bases between them. Germline-derived CDR1 and CDR2 are LGHNA and YNFKEQ.

The chain's CDR3 is CASSLPGENTEAFF. CDR3 bases: TGCGCCAGCAGCTTGCCTGGGGAAAACACTGAAGCTTTCTTT. The chain recombines TRBV5-1 with TRBJ1-1; D is uncertain. The CDR3 has 14 amino acids. Germline lookup yields CDR1 SGHRS and CDR2 YFSETQ. Trimming removed 1 base from V and 2 bases from J, with 9 bases in between.

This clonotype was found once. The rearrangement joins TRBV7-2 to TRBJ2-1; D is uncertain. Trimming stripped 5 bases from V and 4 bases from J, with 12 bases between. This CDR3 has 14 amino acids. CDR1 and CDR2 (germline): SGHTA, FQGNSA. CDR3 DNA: TGTGCCAGCAGCCCTATCCAGATATACAATGAGCAGTTCTTC. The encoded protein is CASSPIQIYNEQFF.

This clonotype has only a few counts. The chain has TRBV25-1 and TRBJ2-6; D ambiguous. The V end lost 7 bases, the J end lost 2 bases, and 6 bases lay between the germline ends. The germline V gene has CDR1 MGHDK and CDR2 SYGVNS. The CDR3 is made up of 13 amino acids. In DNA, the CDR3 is TGTGCCAGCAACAGTGCTGGGGCCAACGTCCTGACTTTC. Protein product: CASNSAGANVLTF.

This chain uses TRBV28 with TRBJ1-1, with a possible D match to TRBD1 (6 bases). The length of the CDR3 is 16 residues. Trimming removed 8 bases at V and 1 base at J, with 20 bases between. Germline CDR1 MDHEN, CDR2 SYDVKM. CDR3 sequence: CASAGRSGAPNTEAFF. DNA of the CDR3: TGTGCCAGCGCGGGCCGGTCAGGGGCCCCGAACACTGAAGCTTTCTTT.

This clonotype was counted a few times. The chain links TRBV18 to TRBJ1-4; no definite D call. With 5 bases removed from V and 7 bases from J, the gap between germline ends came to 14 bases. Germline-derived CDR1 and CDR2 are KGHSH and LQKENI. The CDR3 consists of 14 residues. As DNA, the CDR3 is TGTGCCAGCTCATACTCACTAGGGAGTGAAAAACTGTTTTTT. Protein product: CASSYSLGSEKLFF.

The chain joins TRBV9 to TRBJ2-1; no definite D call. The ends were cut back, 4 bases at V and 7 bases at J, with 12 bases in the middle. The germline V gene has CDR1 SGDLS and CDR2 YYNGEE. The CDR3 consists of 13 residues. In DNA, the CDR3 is TGTGCCAGCAGCCCCCCCAGGCTAAATGAGCAGTTCTTC. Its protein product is CASSPPRLNEQFF.

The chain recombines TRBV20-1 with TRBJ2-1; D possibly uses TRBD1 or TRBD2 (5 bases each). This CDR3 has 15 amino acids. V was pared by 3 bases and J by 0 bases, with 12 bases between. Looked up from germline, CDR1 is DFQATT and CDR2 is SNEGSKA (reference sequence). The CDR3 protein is CSARGRESSYNEQFF. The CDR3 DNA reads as TGCAGTGCTAGGGGACGCGAAAGCTCCTACAATGAGCAGTTCTTC.

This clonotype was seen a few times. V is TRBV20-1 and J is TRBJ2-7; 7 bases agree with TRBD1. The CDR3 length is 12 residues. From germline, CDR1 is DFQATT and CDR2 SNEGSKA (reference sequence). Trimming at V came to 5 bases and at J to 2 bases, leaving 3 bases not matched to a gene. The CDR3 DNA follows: TGCAGTGCTTCGGACAGGACCTACGAGCAGTACTTC. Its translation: CSASDRTYEQYF.

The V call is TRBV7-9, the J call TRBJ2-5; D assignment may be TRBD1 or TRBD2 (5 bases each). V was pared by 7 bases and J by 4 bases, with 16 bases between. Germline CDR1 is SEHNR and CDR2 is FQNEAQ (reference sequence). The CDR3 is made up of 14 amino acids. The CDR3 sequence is CASNPPGALETQYF. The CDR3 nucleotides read TGTGCCAGCAACCCCCCCGGGGCTCTAGAGACCCAGTACTTC.

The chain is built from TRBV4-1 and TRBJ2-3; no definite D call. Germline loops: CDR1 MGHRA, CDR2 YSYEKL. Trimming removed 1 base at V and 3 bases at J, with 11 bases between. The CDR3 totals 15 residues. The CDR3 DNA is TGCGCCAGCAGCCAAGCCCCGAGGCGAACAGATACGCAGTATTTT. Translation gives CASSQAPRRTDTQYF.

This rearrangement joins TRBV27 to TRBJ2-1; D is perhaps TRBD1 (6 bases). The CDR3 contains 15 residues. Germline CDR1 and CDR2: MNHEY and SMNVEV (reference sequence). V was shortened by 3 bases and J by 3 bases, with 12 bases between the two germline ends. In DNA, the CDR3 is TGTGCCAGCAGTTTCAGGGGCATGAACTACAATGAGCAGTTCTTC. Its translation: CASSFRGMNYNEQFF.

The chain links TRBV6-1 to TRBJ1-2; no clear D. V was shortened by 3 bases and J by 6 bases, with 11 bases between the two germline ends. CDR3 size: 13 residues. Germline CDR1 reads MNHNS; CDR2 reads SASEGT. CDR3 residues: CASSEEFGHGYTF. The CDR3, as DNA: TGTGCCAGCAGTGAGGAGTTTGGACATGGCTACACCTTC.

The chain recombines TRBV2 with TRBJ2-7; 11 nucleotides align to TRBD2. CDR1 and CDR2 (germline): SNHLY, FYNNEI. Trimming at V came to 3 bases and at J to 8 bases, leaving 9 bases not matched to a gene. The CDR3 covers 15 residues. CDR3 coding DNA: TGTGCCAGCAGTGATTTGACTAGCGGGGCTGGGAAGCAGTACTTC. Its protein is CASSDLTSGAGKQYF.

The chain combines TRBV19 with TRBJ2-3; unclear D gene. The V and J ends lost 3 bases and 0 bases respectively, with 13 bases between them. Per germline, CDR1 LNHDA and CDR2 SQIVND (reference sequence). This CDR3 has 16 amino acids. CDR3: CASSILSHRSTDTQYF. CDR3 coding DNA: TGTGCCAGTAGTATCCTTAGCCATAGAAGCACAGATACGCAGTATTTT. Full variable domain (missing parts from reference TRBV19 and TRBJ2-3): DGGITQSPKYLFRKEGQNVTLSCEQNLNHDAMYWYRQDPGQGLRLIYYSQIVNDFQKGDIAEGYSVSREKKESFPLTVTSAQKNPTAFYLCASSILSHRSTDTQYFGPGTRLTVL.

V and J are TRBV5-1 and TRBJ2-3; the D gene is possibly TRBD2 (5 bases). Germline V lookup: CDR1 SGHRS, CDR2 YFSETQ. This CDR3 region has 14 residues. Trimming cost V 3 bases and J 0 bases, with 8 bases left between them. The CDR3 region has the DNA TGCGCCAGCAGCTCGACTACTAGCACAGATACGCAGTATTTT. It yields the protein CASSSTTSTDTQYF.

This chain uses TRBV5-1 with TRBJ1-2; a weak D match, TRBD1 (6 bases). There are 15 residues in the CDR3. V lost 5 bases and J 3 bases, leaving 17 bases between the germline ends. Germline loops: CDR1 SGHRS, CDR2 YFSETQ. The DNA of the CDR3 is TGCGCCAGCAGAAAGGAGGGGGGAACGGACTATGGCTACACCTTC. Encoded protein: CASRKEGGTDYGYTF.

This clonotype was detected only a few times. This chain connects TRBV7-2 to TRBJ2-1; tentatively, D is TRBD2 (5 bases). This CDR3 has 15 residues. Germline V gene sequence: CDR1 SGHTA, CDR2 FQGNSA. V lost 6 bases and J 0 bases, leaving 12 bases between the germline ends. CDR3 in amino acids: CASSPQRSSYNEQFF. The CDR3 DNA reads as TGTGCCAGCAGTCCCCAGCGGAGCTCCTACAATGAGCAGTTCTTC.

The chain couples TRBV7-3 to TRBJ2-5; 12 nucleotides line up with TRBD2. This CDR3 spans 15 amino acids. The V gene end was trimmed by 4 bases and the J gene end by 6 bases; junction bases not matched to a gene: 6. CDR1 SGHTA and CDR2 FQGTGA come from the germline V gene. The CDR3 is CASSSLAGGTKTQYF. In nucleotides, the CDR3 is TGTGCCAGCAGCTCCCTAGCGGGAGGGACAAAGACCCAGTACTTC.

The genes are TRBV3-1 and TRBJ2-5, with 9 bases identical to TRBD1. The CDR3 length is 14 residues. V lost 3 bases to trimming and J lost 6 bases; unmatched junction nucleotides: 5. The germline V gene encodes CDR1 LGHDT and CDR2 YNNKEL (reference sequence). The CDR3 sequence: CASSQTGQGQTQYF. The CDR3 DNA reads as TGTGCCAGCAGCCAGACGGGACAGGGTCAGACCCAGTACTTC.

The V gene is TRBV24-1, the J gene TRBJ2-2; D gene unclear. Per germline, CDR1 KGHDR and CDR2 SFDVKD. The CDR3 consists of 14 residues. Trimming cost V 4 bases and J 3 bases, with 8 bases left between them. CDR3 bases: TGTGCCACCAGTGAATACAGCTACACCGGGGAGCTGTTTTTT. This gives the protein CATSEYSYTGELFF.

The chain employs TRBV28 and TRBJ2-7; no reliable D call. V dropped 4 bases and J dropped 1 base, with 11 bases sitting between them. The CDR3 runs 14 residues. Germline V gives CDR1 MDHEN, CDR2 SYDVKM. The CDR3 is CASSSVRLSYEQYF. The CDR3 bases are TGTGCCAGCAGTTCCGTGCGGCTTTCCTACGAGCAGTACTTC.

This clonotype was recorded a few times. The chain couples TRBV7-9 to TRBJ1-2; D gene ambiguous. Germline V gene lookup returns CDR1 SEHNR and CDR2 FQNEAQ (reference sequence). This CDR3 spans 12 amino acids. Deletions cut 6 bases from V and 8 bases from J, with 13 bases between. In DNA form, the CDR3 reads TGTGCCAGCAGAAATCAAGGGTTAGGCTACACCTTC. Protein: CASRNQGLGYTF. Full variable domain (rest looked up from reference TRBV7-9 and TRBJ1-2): DTGVSQNPRHKITKRGQNVTFRCDPISEHNRLYWYRQTLGQGPEFLTYFQNEAQLEKSRLLSDRFSAERPKGSFSTLEIQRTEQGDSAMYLCASRNQGLGYTFGSGTRLTVV.

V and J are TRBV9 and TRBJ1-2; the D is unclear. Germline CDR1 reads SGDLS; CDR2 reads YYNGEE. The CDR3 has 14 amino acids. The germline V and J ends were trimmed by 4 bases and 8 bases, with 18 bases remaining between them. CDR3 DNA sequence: TGTGCCAGCAGCCCCACGTGGGGAGAGAGGGGCTACACCTTC. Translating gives CASSPTWGERGYTF. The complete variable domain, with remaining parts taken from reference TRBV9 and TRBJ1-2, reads DSGVTQTPKHLITATGQRVTLRCSPRSGDLSVYWYQQSLDQGLQFLIQYYNGEERAKGNILERFSAQQFPDLHSELNLSSLELGDSALYFCASSPTWGERGYTFGSGTRLTVV.

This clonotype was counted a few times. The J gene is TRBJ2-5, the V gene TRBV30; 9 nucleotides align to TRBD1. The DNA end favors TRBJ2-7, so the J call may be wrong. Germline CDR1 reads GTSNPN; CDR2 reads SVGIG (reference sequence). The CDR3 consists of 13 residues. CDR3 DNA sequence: TGTGCCTGGAGTCCCGGACAGGGGCTCGAGCAGTACTTC. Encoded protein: CAWSPGQGLEQYF.